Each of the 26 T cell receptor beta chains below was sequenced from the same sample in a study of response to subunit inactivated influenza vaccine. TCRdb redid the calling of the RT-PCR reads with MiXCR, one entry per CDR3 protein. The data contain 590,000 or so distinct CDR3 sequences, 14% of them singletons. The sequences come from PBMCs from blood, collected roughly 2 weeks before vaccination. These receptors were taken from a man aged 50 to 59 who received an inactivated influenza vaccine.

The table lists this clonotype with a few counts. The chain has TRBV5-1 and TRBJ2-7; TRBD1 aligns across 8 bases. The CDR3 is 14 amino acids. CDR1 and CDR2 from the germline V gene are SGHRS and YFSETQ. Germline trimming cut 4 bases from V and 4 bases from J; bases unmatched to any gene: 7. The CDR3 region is CASSTAGTGYEQYF. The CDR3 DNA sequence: TGCGCCAGCAGCACTGCCGGGACAGGATACGAGCAGTACTTC.

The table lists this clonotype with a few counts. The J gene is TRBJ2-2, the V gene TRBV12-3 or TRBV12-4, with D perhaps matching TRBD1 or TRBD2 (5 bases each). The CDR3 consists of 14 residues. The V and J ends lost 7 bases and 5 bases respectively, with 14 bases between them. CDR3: CASTRGLRTGELFF. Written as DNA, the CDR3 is TGTGCCAGCACCCGGGGCCTCAGGACCGGGGAGCTGTTTTTT.

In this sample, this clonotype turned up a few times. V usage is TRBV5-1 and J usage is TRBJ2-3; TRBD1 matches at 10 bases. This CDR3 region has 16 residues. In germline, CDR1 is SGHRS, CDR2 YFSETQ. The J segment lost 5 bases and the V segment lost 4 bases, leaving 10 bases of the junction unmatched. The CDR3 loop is CASSPGGGQGRDTQYF. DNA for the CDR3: TGCGCCAGCAGCCCCGGGGGGGGACAGGGGAGAGATACGCAGTATTTT.

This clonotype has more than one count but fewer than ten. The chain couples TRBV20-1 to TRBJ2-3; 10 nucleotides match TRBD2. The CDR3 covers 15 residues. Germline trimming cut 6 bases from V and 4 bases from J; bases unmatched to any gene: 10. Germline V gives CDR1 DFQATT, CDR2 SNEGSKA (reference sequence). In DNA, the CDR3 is TGCAGTGCGCGGGCTAGCGGGAGTCTCCCAGATACGCAGTATTTT. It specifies CSARASGSLPDTQYF.

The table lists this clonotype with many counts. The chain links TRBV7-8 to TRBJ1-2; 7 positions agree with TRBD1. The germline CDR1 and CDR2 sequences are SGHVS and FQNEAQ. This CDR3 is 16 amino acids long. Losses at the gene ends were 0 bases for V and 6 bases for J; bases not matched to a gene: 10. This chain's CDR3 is CASSLAPTGERHGYTF. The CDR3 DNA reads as TGTGCCAGCAGCTTAGCGCCAACAGGGGAACGTCATGGCTACACCTTC.

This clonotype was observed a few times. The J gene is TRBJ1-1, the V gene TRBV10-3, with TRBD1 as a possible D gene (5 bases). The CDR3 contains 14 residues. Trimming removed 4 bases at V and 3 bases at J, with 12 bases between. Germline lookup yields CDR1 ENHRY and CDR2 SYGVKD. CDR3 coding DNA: TGTGCCATCAGTGTCATGGGAGGGGACACTGAAGCTTTCTTT. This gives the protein CAISVMGGDTEAFF.

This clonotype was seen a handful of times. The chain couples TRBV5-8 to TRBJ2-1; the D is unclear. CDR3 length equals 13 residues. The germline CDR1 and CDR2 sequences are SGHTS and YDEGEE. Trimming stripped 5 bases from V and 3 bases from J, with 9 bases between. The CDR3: CASSYYNYNEQFF. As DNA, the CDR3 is TGTGCCAGCAGTTACTACAACTACAATGAGCAGTTCTTC. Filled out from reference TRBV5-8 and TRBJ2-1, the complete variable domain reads EAGVTQSPTHLIKTRGQQATLRCSPISGHTSVYWYQQALGLGLQFLLWYDEGEERNRGNFPPRFSGRQFPNYSSELNVNALELEDSALYLCASSYYNYNEQFFGPGTRLTVL.

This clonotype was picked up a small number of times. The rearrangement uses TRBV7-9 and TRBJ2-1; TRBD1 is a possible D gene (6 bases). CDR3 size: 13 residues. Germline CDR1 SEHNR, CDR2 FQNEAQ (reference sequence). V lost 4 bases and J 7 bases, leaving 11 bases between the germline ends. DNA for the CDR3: TGTGCCAGCAGCTGGGGGCTTGGGAATGAGCAGTTCTTC. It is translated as CASSWGLGNEQFF.

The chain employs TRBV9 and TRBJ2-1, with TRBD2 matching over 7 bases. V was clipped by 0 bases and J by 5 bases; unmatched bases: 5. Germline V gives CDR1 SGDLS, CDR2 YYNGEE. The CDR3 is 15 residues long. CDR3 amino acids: CASSVGGRFNNEQFF. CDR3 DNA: TGTGCCAGCAGCGTAGGCGGGAGATTCAACAATGAGCAGTTCTTC.

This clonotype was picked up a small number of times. The CDR3 sequence: CASSQEFTGRSEAFF. For the CDR3, the DNA is TGCGCCAGCAGCCAAGAATTCACAGGGAGGAGTGAAGCTTTCTTT. The chain uses TRBV4-3 and TRBJ1-1; D may be TRBD1 (6 bases). V dropped 0 bases and J dropped 7 bases, with 15 bases sitting between them. The CDR3 spans 15 residues. Germline V gives CDR1 LGHNA, CDR2 YSLEER.

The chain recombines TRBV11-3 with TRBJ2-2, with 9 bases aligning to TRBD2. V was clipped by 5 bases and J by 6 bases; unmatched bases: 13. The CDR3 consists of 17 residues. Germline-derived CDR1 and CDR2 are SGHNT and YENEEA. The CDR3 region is CASSGLMRRGGPGELFF. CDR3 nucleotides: TGTGCCAGCAGCGGATTAATGCGGCGGGGGGGCCCCGGGGAGCTGTTTTTT. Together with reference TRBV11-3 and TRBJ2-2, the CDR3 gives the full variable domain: EAGVVQSPRYKIIEKKQPVAFWCNPISGHNTLYWYLQNLGQGPELLIRYENEEAVDDSQLPKDRFSAERLKGVDSTLKIQPAELGDSAVYLCASSGLMRRGGPGELFFGEGSRLTVL.

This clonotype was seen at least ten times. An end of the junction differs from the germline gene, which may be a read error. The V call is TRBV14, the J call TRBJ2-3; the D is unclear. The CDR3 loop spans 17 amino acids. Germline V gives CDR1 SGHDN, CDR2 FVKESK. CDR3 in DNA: TGTGCCAGCAGCAAAGAGGTGGGCTCGGCGTACACAGATACGCAGTATTTT. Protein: CASSKEVGSAYTDTQYF.

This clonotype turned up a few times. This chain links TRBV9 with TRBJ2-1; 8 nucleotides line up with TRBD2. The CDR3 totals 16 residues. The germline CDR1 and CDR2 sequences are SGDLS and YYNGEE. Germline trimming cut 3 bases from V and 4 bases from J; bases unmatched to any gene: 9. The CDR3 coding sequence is TGTGCCAGCAGCGCCGGGGGGCTAGCGGGTTACAATGAGCAGTTCTTC. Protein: CASSAGGLAGYNEQFF.

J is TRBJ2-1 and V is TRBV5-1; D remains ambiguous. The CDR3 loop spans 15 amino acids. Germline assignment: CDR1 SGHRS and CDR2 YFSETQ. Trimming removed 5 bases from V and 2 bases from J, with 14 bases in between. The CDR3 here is CASRRRLGTYNEQFF. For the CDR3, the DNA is TGCGCCAGCAGAAGGCGGCTTGGGACCTACAATGAGCAGTTCTTC.

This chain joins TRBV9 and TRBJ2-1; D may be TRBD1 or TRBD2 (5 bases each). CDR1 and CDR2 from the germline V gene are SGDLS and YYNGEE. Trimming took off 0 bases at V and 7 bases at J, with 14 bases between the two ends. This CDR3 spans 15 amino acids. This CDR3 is CASSVVNGGWNEQFF. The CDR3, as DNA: TGTGCCAGCAGCGTAGTAAATGGGGGTTGGAATGAGCAGTTCTTC.

The CDR3: CASSPPLAGTAYEQYF. The DNA of the CDR3 is TGTGCCAGCAGCCCTCCCCTAGCGGGAACAGCCTACGAGCAGTACTTC. The V gene is TRBV6-2 or TRBV6-3, the J gene TRBJ2-7; 9 nucleotides align to TRBD2. The CDR3 has 16 amino acids. The germline gives CDR1 MNHEY, CDR2 SVGEGT. J lost 2 bases, V lost 6 bases, and 11 bases had no gene match.

CDR3 sequence reads: CASSFTGHLSNEQYF. For the CDR3, the DNA is TGTGCCAGCAGTTTCACAGGGCACCTCAGTAACGAGCAGTACTTC. The J gene is TRBJ2-7, the V gene TRBV6-2 or TRBV6-3; D might be TRBD1 (6 bases). Looked up from germline, CDR1 is MNHEY and CDR2 is SVGEGT. This CDR3 contains 15 residues. Between the trimmed V and J ends, which lost 4 bases and 5 bases, there was a span of 18 bases.

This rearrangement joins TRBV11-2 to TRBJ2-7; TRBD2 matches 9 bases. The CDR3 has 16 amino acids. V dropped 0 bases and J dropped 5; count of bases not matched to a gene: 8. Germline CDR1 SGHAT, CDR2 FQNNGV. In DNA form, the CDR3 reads TGTGCCAGCAGCTTAGATCCAGGCGGGAGGGTCCACGAGCAGTACTTC. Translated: CASSLDPGGRVHEQYF.

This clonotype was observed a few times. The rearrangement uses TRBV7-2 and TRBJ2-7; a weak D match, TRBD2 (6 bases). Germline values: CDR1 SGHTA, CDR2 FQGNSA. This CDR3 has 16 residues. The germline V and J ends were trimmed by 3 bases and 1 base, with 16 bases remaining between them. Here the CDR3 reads CASSLLGGLGSYEQYF. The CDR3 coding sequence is TGTGCCAGCAGCTTGCTGGGGGGACTCGGGTCCTACGAGCAGTACTTC.

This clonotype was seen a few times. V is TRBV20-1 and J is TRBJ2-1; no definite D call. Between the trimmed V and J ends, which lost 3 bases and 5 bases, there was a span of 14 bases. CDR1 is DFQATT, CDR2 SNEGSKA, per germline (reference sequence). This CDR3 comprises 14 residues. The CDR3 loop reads CSARKIGGDNEQFF. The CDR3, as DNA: TGCAGTGCTAGGAAGATTGGCGGTGACAATGAGCAGTTCTTC.

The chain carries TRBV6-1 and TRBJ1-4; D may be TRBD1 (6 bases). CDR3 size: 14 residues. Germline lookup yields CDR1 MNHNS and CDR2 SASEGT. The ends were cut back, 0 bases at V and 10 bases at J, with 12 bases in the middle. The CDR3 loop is CASSEAEQGGKLFF. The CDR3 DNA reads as TGTGCCAGCAGTGAAGCGGAACAGGGCGGAAAACTGTTTTTT.

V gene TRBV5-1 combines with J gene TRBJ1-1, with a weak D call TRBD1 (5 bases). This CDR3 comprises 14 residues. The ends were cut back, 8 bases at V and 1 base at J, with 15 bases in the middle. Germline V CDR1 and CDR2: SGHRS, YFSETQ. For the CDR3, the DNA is TGCGCCAGTGGAACCGGGACTCAGAACACTGAAGCTTTCTTT. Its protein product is CASGTGTQNTEAFF.

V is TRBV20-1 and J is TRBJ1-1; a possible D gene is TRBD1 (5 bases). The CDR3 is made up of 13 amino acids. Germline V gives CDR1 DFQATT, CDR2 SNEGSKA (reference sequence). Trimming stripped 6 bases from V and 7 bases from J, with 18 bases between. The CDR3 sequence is CSAPRRGEVEAFF. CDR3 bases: TGCAGTGCCCCCCGTCGAGGGGAGGTTGAAGCTTTCTTT.

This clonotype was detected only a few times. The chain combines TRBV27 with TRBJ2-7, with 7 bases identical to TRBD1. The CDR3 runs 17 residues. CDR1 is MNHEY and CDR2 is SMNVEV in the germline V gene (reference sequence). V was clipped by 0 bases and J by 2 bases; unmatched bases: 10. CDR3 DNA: TGTGCCAGCAGTTTATCCTCCCCTAGACAGGGAACCTACGAGCAGTACTTC. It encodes CASSLSSPRQGTYEQYF.

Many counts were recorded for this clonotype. The CDR3 DNA reads as TGCGCCAGCAGCTTCCAGACAGGGGCTGCGAACACTGAAGCTTTCTTT. Protein: CASSFQTGAANTEAFF. The J gene is TRBJ1-1, the V gene TRBV5-1; TRBD1 matches at 8 bases. Germline trimming cut 2 bases from V and 1 base from J; bases unmatched to any gene: 7. This CDR3 region has 16 residues. Germline CDR1 SGHRS, CDR2 YFSETQ.

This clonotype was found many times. The CDR3 here is CSVVVRVGYQETQYF. Here the CDR3 DNA reads TGCAGCGTTGTTGTTAGGGTTGGCTACCAAGAGACCCAGTACTTC. This chain joins TRBV29-1 and TRBJ2-5; no reliable D call. Germline CDR1 is SQVTM and CDR2 is ANQGSEA. The CDR3 sequence is 15 residues long. The V gene lost 4 bases and the J gene lost 0 bases, with 15 bases spanning the gap.